This record covers a single T cell receptor (beta chain). This entry comes from a study of blood T cell repertoires in COVID-19. In the original processing: Amplified reference gene primers provided the basis for estimating nucleated cell counts. The assay was immunoSEQ multiplex PCR, and TCRdb's table has in-frame clones only and misses some. From that table come the V and J calls and clone size; the DNA was used to work out D and trimming. The sample shows approximately 140,000 clones, around 90% of them seen only once. Germline CDR1 SGHDT, CDR2 YYEEEE. The CDR3 length is 14 residues. V trimming: 6 bases; J trimming: 5 bases; junction bases outside the gene matches: 9.

The receptor's source is a woman in her fifties or sixties with active or convalescent COVID-19. V usage is TRBV5-6 and J usage is TRBJ2-5, with 8 bases fitting TRBD2. Sample: peripheral blood. This CDR3 is CASTRTAGEETQYF. The CDR3 DNA reads TGTGCCAGCACCAGAACAGCGGGGGAGGAGACCCAGTACTTC. The full variable domain, its missing parts supplied by reference TRBV5-6 and TRBJ2-5, is DAGVTQSPTHLIKTRGQQVTLRCSPKSGHDTVSWYQQALGQGPQFIFQYYEEEERQRGNFPDRFSGHQFPNYSSELNVNALLLGDSALYLCASTRTAGEETQYFGPGTRLLVL.